These T cell receptor beta chains were read from a single sample in a study of identical twins' blood T cells. TCRdb reprocessed the 5' RACE reads with MiXCR, giving one entry per CDR3 protein. The table shows roughly 340,000 distinct CDR3 sequences, with about 28% occurring only once. Material: PBMCs. The receptors here all came from a woman aged 18 to 55 in good health. Both conserved end residues are part of each CDR3.

J | V | CDR3
TRBJ2-3 | TRBV4-1 | CASSQDPSGTERDTQYF
TRBJ2-7 | TRBV28 | CASSLTGVYEQYF
TRBJ2-7 | TRBV20-1 | CSATPRGVYGQYF
TRBJ2-3 | TRBV20-1 | CSASSGTIHTDTQYF
TRBJ1-1 | TRBV30 | CAWSYTRYTEAFF
TRBJ1-2 | TRBV18 | CASSTGTYGYTF
TRBJ2-7 | TRBV7-9 | CASSLAFLEQYF
TRBJ2-7 | TRBV6-2/TRBV6-3 | CASRRQSTTYEQYF
TRBJ1-2 | TRBV19 | CASSPGERGYTF
TRBJ1-5 | TRBV2 | CASSEAGAGKPNQPQHF
TRBJ1-2 | TRBV19 | CASKSPTANYGYTF
TRBJ2-3 | TRBV28 | CASSSRTSGTDTQYF
TRBJ1-1 | TRBV20-1 | CSARGRGLWGQGDTEAFF
TRBJ2-1 | TRBV5-1 | CASSLLAGISYNEQFF
TRBJ2-5 | TRBV29-1 | CSVALGVWAETQYF
TRBJ1-1 | TRBV6-2/TRBV6-3 | CASSPNGGVTEAFF
TRBJ2-3 | TRBV11-2 | CASSSRVPSTDTQYF
TRBJ2-1 | TRBV10-3 | CATGTATYNEQFF
TRBJ2-3 | TRBV6-2/TRBV6-3 | CASSPSGNTDTQYF
TRBJ2-1 | TRBV29-1 | CSVERGGLAGSFGNEQFF
TRBJ2-1 | TRBV7-7 | CASSLNLYNEQFF
TRBJ2-3 | TRBV5-1 | CASSLVSGDTQYF
TRBJ1-1 | TRBV5-1 | CASSDRDRAKNTEAFF
TRBJ1-1 | TRBV20-1 | CSAGGESTEAFF
TRBJ1-2 | TRBV7-2 | CASSWDSVYGYTF
TRBJ1-2 | TRBV29-1 | CSVPYSYGYTF
TRBJ2-2 | TRBV2 | CATIQIRGGELFF
TRBJ2-2 | TRBV5-1 | CASSLTGASTGELFF
TRBJ1-5 | TRBV12-3/TRBV12-4 | CASTRGGRYQPQHF
TRBJ1-1 | TRBV7-9 | CASSLNPRRRASEAFF
TRBJ1-1 | TRBV18 | CASSPGFRSEAFF
TRBJ1-6 | TRBV9 | CASSVVIDLPLHF
TRBJ1-2 | TRBV9 | CASSVDAGQNYGYTF
TRBJ2-2 | TRBV3-1 | CPSRPAGAGELFF
TRBJ1-2 | TRBV20-1 | CSARDPQLPALGYTF
TRBJ1-1 | TRBV9 | CASSGRTGAMNTEAFF
TRBJ2-1 | TRBV2 | CASSEALFREQFF
TRBJ2-1 | TRBV12-3/TRBV12-4 | CASSGWTGSNEQFF
TRBJ1-2 | TRBV5-1 | CASSTGQGGGYTF
TRBJ2-1 | TRBV12-3/TRBV12-4 | CASRLQNNEQFF
TRBJ1-1 | TRBV5-1 | CASSLGTRTLEAFF
TRBJ2-1 | TRBV20-1 | CSARGEGGPYNEQFF
TRBJ1-2 | TRBV13 | CASSPGQYYGYTF
TRBJ1-1 | TRBV3-1 | CASSHRDRNTEAFF
TRBJ1-5 | TRBV12-3/TRBV12-4 | CASSLRQRNQPQHF
TRBJ1-1 | TRBV7-9 | CASGDRDTEAFF
TRBJ1-2 | TRBV19 | CASSIPDPERGYTF
TRBJ2-1 | TRBV20-1 | CSAPRLAGTYNEQFF
TRBJ2-2 | TRBV11-3 | CASSQGLGDTGELFF
TRBJ2-7 | TRBV5-1 | CASSPSGNSYEQYF
TRBJ2-6 | TRBV7-9 | CASSLGTGSNVLTF
TRBJ1-1 | TRBV20-1 | CSAREGVSEAFF
TRBJ1-2 | TRBV20-1 | CSATYRDGYTF
TRBJ2-2 | TRBV2 | CASRQGAAGELFF